This T cell receptor beta chain originates from a study of T cell changes during pregnancy in multiple sclerosis (dated by TCRdb to between 2017 and 2020). Study-wide context: Changes in the T cell repertoire over the course of pregnancy were examined in this study in women with multiple sclerosis.

V loses 6 bases, J loses 6 bases, and the germline ends lie 18 bases apart. Sequences MNHEY (CDR1) and SMNVEV (CDR2) are obtained from the germline V gene (reference sequence). Inclusive of the bounding cysteine and phenylalanine, the CDR3 is 15 residues long. The entry retains the CDR3 DNA only, 45 bases that are in frame from base 1. As to this clone: This clone's antigen is unknown. There are no base qualities to consult, and no much larger clone falls within one base.

The library was built by means of the immunoSEQ multiplex PCR assay. Entries here come from immuneACCESS through TCRdb and include only in-frame sequences with V and J called. Some clones fail to appear in such tables; in the studies checked, an unresolved V gene covers under half of the shortfall, and the cause of the remainder is unknown. For this sample the table gives approximately 52,000 clones, of which roughly 92% were detected only once. The ten largest make up about 0.94% of the sample. This sample comprised CD4+ T cells from peripheral blood mononuclear cells, obtained in the second trimester of pregnancy. This chain joins TRBV27 to TRBJ2-1; a tentative D call is TRBD1 (6 bases match). This TCR derives from a female donor in good health, enrolled as a control in a pregnancy study. The encoded CDR3 is CASRLTGMRSNEQFF. The DNA sequence is TGTGCCAGCAGGCTCACAGGGATGAGGTCCAATGAGCAGTTCTTC.